The 28 T cell receptor beta chains below were found in one sample sequenced in a study of cytotoxic CD8 clonotypes in ibrutinib-treated CLL (dated by TCRdb to the early 2020s). The receptor library was made with the immunoSEQ multiplex PCR assay. TCRdb carries this immuneACCESS record with in-frame sequences only. Its versions omit some clonotypes, under half of them owing to an unresolved V gene in the studies checked, with the rest unexplained. In this sample the table shows under 300,000 clones, under 80% of which occur a single time. Together, the top ten hold roughly 14% of the sample. Per the publication, the time point label means: around 25 months on ibrutinib. The sample consisted of PBMCs, taken after 24 months of ibrutinib treatment. These receptors all come from a human donor with chronic lymphocytic leukemia.

This chain joins TRBV19 and TRBJ1-1, with TRBD1 matching 8 bases. V shed 3 bases, J shed 7 bases, and the junction held 7 bases outside the gene matches. The CDR3 length is 14 residues. CDR1 is LNHDA, CDR2 SQIVND, per germline (reference sequence). CDR3 DNA sequence: TGTGCCAGTAGTATTGCAGGGGGCGATTTTGAAGCTTTCTTT. Translation gives CASSIAGGDFEAFF.

The chain has TRBV29-1 and TRBJ1-4; D not certain. Germline lookup yields CDR1 SQVTM and CDR2 ANQGSEA. The CDR3 has 13 residues. V was pared by 0 bases and J by 8 bases, with 10 bases between. CDR3 nucleotide sequence: TGCAGCGTTGAAGATTTACGGTCGGAAAAACTGTTTTTT. Translation: CSVEDLRSEKLFF.

On this clone itself: The same CDR3 also results from other DNA sequences found in this sample. J is TRBJ1-1 and V is TRBV7-3; D is unresolved. The CDR3 extends over 13 amino acids. Germline V gene lookup returns CDR1 SGHTA and CDR2 FQGTGA. V was shortened by 5 bases and J by 2 bases, with 9 bases between the two germline ends. CDR3 residues: CASSLTLNTEAFF. CDR3 nucleotides: TGTGCCAGCAGCCTGACATTAAACACTGAAGCTTTCTTT.

The chain links TRBV29-1 to TRBJ2-7; 11 bases line up with TRBD2. V trimming: 0 bases; J trimming: 0 bases; junction bases outside the gene matches: 1. The germline gives CDR1 SQVTM, CDR2 ANQGSEA. The CDR3 extends over 15 amino acids. CDR3 sequence reads: CSVEDLAGGSYEQYF. CDR3 DNA: TGCAGCGTTGAAGATCTAGCGGGAGGCTCCTACGAGCAGTACTTC.

The chain combines TRBV27 with TRBJ2-5; D uncertain. The CDR3 consists of 12 residues. The germline V gene has CDR1 MNHEY and CDR2 SMNVEV (reference sequence). Trimming left V 3 bases short and J 4 bases short, with 6 bases between. The DNA for the CDR3 is TGTGCCAGCAGTTTGGTCGGAGAGACCCAGTACTTC. Its translation is CASSLVGETQYF.

The V call is TRBV5-1, the J call TRBJ1-1; TRBD1 might be the D (6 bases). V lost 2 bases and J 6 bases, leaving 8 bases between the germline ends. Germline loops: CDR1 SGHRS, CDR2 YFSETQ. The CDR3 runs to 12 residues. The CDR3 DNA sequence: TGCGCCAGCAGCTTCAGGGGATCTGAAGCTTTCTTT. It yields the protein CASSFRGSEAFF.

V usage is TRBV19 and J usage is TRBJ1-5; tentatively, D is TRBD1 (6 bases). This CDR3 has 16 residues. V lost 1 base, J lost 2 bases, and 12 bases lay in between. Per the germline V gene, CDR1 is LNHDA and CDR2 is SQIVND (reference sequence). The CDR3 spells CASSIGGGSGNQPQHF. DNA for the CDR3: TGTGCCAGTAGTATAGGGGGGGGCTCGGGCAATCAGCCCCAGCATTTT.

The chain recombines TRBV27 with TRBJ2-7; TRBD1 is a possible D gene (6 bases). Trimming left V 8 bases short and J 0 bases short, with 17 bases between. CDR1 is MNHEY, CDR2 SMNVEV, per germline (reference sequence). The CDR3 length is 15 residues. In DNA, the CDR3 is TGTGCCAGCCGATTTACAGGGCGAGACTCCTACGAGCAGTACTTC. This codes for CASRFTGRDSYEQYF.

The rearrangement links TRBV10-1 to TRBJ2-1, with 12 nucleotides matching TRBD2. Trimming at V came to 4 bases and at J to 5 bases, leaving 12 bases not matched to a gene. In germline, CDR1 is WNHNN, CDR2 SYGVQD (reference sequence). The CDR3 sequence is 18 residues long. The CDR3 DNA sequence: TGCGCCAGCAGTGCACTAGCGGGAGGAACCGTGTCGGACAATGAGCAGTTCTTC. Translation gives CASSALAGGTVSDNEQFF.

The V call is TRBV20-1, the J call TRBJ2-7; either TRBD1 or TRBD2 may supply D (5 bases each). The CDR3 is 11 residues long. V was clipped by 5 bases and J by 7 bases, with 12 bases between them. Germline assignment: CDR1 DFQATT and CDR2 SNEGSKA (reference sequence). CDR3 in amino acids: CSAWDPREQYF. The CDR3 DNA follows: TGCAGTGCTTGGGACCCGCGGGAGCAGTACTTC.

The rearrangement joins TRBV27 to TRBJ1-2, with unresolved D. Germline V CDR1 and CDR2: MNHEY, SMNVEV (reference sequence). Trimming left V 6 bases short and J 4 bases short, with 21 bases between. The CDR3 loop spans 16 amino acids. The CDR3 is CASSLGWGNQGYGYTF. The CDR3 DNA sequence: TGTGCCAGCAGCTTAGGGTGGGGTAACCAAGGCTATGGCTACACCTTC.

This sequence joins TRBV5-1 and TRBJ1-1, with 7 nucleotides matching TRBD1. V gave up 6 bases and J gave up 0 bases; unmatched junction bases: 5. The CDR3 runs 14 residues. CDR1 SGHRS and CDR2 YFSETQ come from the germline V gene. The CDR3 sequence: CASTGGDMNTEAFF. The DNA for the CDR3 is TGCGCCAGCACAGGGGGGGACATGAACACTGAAGCTTTCTTT.

V gene TRBV28 combines with J gene TRBJ2-7; 7 bases match TRBD2. The length of the CDR3 is 13 residues. V shed 2 bases, J shed 3 bases, and the junction held 1 base outside the gene matches. CDR1 is MDHEN, CDR2 SYDVKM, per germline. The CDR3 coding sequence is TGTGCCAGCAGTTTACCTAGCGGCTACGAGCAGTACTTC. The encoded protein is CASSLPSGYEQYF. Looking up the rest from reference TRBV28 and TRBJ2-7 gives the full variable domain: DVKVTQSSRYLVKRTGEKVFLECVQDMDHENMFWYRQDPGLGLRLIYFSYDVKMKEKGDIPEGYSVSREKKERFSLILESASTNQTSMYLCASSLPSGYEQYFGPGTRLTVT.

The chain carries TRBV6-1 and TRBJ2-6, with D unresolved. The CDR3 extends over 15 amino acids. The ends were cut back, 6 bases at V and 0 bases at J, with 9 bases in the middle. Looked up from germline, CDR1 is MNHNS and CDR2 is SASEGT. Here the CDR3 DNA reads TGTGCCAGCAGAGCAGACCTCTCTGGGGCCAACGTCCTGACTTTC. This sequence encodes CASRADLSGANVLTF.

The chain has TRBV29-1 and TRBJ2-2; D is uncertain. CDR3 length: 13 amino acids. The germline gives CDR1 SQVTM, CDR2 ANQGSEA. V lost 3 bases, J lost 6 bases, and 11 bases lay in between. CDR3 loop: CSVDTGIAGELFF. DNA for the CDR3: TGCAGCGTTGATACGGGTATCGCCGGGGAGCTGTTTTTT.

This clone is a singleton in its sample. This chain joins TRBV6-1 and TRBJ2-7, with D maybe TRBD1 (6 bases). The germline CDR1 and CDR2 sequences are MNHNS and SASEGT. Trimming took 2 bases from V and 0 from J, leaving 14 bases between them. CDR3 length equals 16 residues. CDR3 residues: CASSEWSGQSSYEQYF. CDR3 in DNA: TGTGCCAGCAGTGAATGGAGTGGACAGTCCTCCTACGAGCAGTACTTC.

The chain joins TRBV27 to TRBJ2-1; D ambiguous. Trimming cost V 8 bases and J 8 bases, with 13 bases left between them. Germline CDR1 and CDR2: MNHEY and SMNVEV (reference sequence). This CDR3 has 12 amino acids. CDR3 coding DNA: TGTGCCAGCGGCCTGTCGGCTGATGAGCAGTTCTTC. Translated, it gives CASGLSADEQFF.

V usage is TRBV9 and J usage is TRBJ2-5; the match to TRBD1 covers 10 bases. The germline V gene has CDR1 SGDLS and CDR2 YYNGEE. Germline trimming cut 2 bases from V and 5 bases from J; bases unmatched to any gene: 3. CDR3 length equals 14 residues. CDR3 nucleotides: TGTGCCAGCAGCGTGACAGGGGGCATTGAGACCCAGTACTTC. Translating gives CASSVTGGIETQYF.

V is TRBV7-9 and J is TRBJ2-7; D unresolved. Germline loops: CDR1 SEHNR, CDR2 FQNEAQ (reference sequence). The CDR3 spans 14 residues. Trimming stripped 2 bases from V and 2 bases from J, with 10 bases between. The CDR3 spells CASSLPRSPYEQYF. The CDR3 coding sequence is TGTGCCAGCAGCTTACCTAGAAGCCCCTACGAGCAGTACTTC.

The chain has TRBV5-1 and TRBJ1-2, with 7 bases matching TRBD1. Germline lookup yields CDR1 SGHRS and CDR2 YFSETQ. The CDR3 runs 14 residues. J was trimmed by 5 bases and V by 3 bases; bases with no gene match: 7. This CDR3 reads CASSSGQHVYGYTF. The DNA of the CDR3 is TGCGCCAGCAGCTCGGGACAGCACGTTTATGGCTACACCTTC.

This sequence joins TRBV6-1 and TRBJ2-2; D is ambiguous. The germline V and J ends were trimmed by 8 bases and 1 base, with 11 bases remaining between them. CDR1 MNHNS and CDR2 SASEGT come from the germline V gene. CDR3 length: 14 amino acids. CDR3 amino acids: CASLFELNTGELFF. The CDR3 DNA follows: TGTGCCAGCCTCTTCGAACTGAACACCGGGGAGCTGTTTTTT.

V usage is TRBV5-1 and J usage is TRBJ2-2, with TRBD1 matching over 7 bases. The length of the CDR3 is 15 residues. Germline CDR1 SGHRS, CDR2 YFSETQ. With V trimmed by 2 bases and J by 1 base, 2 bases remained unmatched. The CDR3 sequence: CASSFSGGNTGELFF. As DNA, the CDR3 is TGCGCCAGCAGCTTCTCAGGGGGGAACACCGGGGAGCTGTTTTTT. Full variable domain (remainder filled in from reference TRBV5-1 and TRBJ2-2): KAGVTQTPRYLIKTRGQQVTLSCSPISGHRSVSWYQQTPGQGLQFLFEYFSETQRNKGNFPGRFSGRQFSNSRSEMNVSTLELGDSALYLCASSFSGGNTGELFFGEGSRLTVL.

Concerning this clone: A read error may produce the germline difference seen at one junction end. This chain connects TRBV7-7 to TRBJ2-6; 7 nucleotides match TRBD1. Per germline, CDR1 SSHAT and CDR2 FNYEAQ (reference sequence). The CDR3 consists of 15 residues. The CDR3 coding sequence is TGTGCTAGCAGCTTAGGGACAGCTGGGGCCAACGTCCTGACTTTC. Its translation: CASSLGTAGANVLTF.

CDR3 sequence (DNA): TGTGCCAGCAGTCTGGGGACGGTGAGCACAGATACGCAGTATTTT. Protein: CASSLGTVSTDTQYF. This rearrangement joins TRBV6-5 to TRBJ2-3; perhaps D is TRBD1 or TRBD2 (5 bases each). Trimming took off 5 bases at V and 0 bases at J, with 12 bases between the two ends. The germline V gene encodes CDR1 MNHEY and CDR2 SVGAGI. The CDR3 runs to 15 residues.

V and J are TRBV28 and TRBJ2-3; D unclear. With 6 bases removed from V and 8 bases from J, the gap between germline ends came to 12 bases. Looked up from germline, CDR1 is MDHEN and CDR2 is SYDVKM. The CDR3 spans 12 residues. The CDR3 here is CASSRDTGTQYF. The CDR3 DNA sequence: TGTGCCAGCAGCCGAGACACCGGTACGCAGTATTTT.

CDR3 loop: CASLPYGAQGTEAFF. CDR3 nucleotide sequence: TGTGCCAGCCTGCCTTACGGGGCGCAGGGCACTGAAGCTTTCTTT. V is TRBV28 and J is TRBJ1-1; D is perhaps TRBD1 (5 bases). Per the germline V gene, CDR1 is MDHEN and CDR2 is SYDVKM. Trimming stripped 8 bases from V and 4 bases from J, with 20 bases between. The CDR3 consists of 15 residues.

The V and J genes are TRBV27 and TRBJ2-5; 7 bases align to TRBD2. The trim removed 6 bases at V and 5 bases at J, leaving 6 bases unmatched. Germline V lookup: CDR1 MNHEY, CDR2 SMNVEV (reference sequence). The length of the CDR3 is 13 residues. The CDR3 is CASSSSGRETQYF. CDR3 in DNA: TGTGCCAGCAGCAGTAGCGGGCGGGAGACCCAGTACTTC.

J is TRBJ2-7 and V is TRBV15; D unclear. V was clipped by 1 base and J by 0 bases, with 10 bases between them. Germline CDR1 is LNHNV and CDR2 is YYDKDF (reference sequence). There are 15 residues in the CDR3. The CDR3: CATSRAVASSYEQYF. The DNA of the CDR3 is TGTGCCACCAGCAGAGCGGTGGCAAGCTCCTACGAGCAGTACTTC.